The 15 T cell receptor beta chains given below trace back to one sample, sequenced in a study of early T cells in non-severe SARS-CoV-2 infection. Each CDR3 protein gets one entry after TCRdb re-called the 5' RACE reads with MiXCR. Here the sample spans tens of thousands of distinct CDR3 sequences, approximately 4.1% being singletons. The sample consisted of whole blood. The receptors were sampled from an adult who was a healthcare worker with PCR-confirmed SARS-CoV-2 infection or an uninfected control (not recorded which).

This clonotype has only a few counts. The chain couples TRBV12-3 or TRBV12-4 to TRBJ2-3; TRBD2 agrees at 9 bases. The trim removed 6 bases at V and 4 bases at J, leaving 5 bases unmatched. The CDR3 has 14 residues. CDR3 region: CASRIAGAADTQYF. CDR3 nucleotide sequence: TGTGCCAGCAGAATAGCGGGAGCGGCAGATACGCAGTATTTT.

In its sample, this clonotype was seen many times. V gene TRBV12-3 or TRBV12-4 combines with J gene TRBJ2-1, with D possibly being TRBD2 (6 bases). V was pared by 7 bases and J by 8 bases, with 21 bases between. The CDR3 length is 15 residues. CDR3 region: CASTTAEGRFDEQFF. The CDR3 bases are TGTGCCAGCACCACGGCGGAGGGCCGTTTCGATGAGCAGTTCTTC.

This clonotype appeared many times. V gene TRBV4-2 combines with J gene TRBJ2-3; 10 bases match TRBD1. This CDR3 is 16 amino acids long. V lost 1 base and J lost 1; bases outside the gene matches: 2. Germline values: CDR1 LGHNA, CDR2 YNFKEQ. The CDR3 reads CASSQGGTGGTDTQYF. The DNA of the CDR3 is TGTGCCAGCAGCCAAGGGGGGACAGGGGGCACAGATACGCAGTATTTT.

This clonotype was recorded at least ten times. The chain links TRBV4-1 to TRBJ2-5; possible D gene TRBD1, 5 bases. Germline V gene data show CDR1 as MGHRA and CDR2 as YSYEKL. Trimming shortened V by 2 bases and J by 0 bases, and 13 bases separated the two germline ends. This CDR3 is built from 16 residues. This CDR3 is CASSQSQTDNQETQYF. DNA for the CDR3: TGCGCCAGCAGCCAATCTCAGACGGACAACCAAGAGACCCAGTACTTC.

This clonotype was recorded at least ten times. The gene calls are TRBV7-2 and TRBJ2-3; 8 bases fit TRBD1. The V segment lost 5 bases and the J segment 2 bases; nucleotides outside the gene matches: 6. The V gene's germline CDR1 is SGHTA and CDR2 FQGNSA. The CDR3 sequence is 15 residues long. The CDR3 region is CASSPRTGYTDTQYF. In DNA form, the CDR3 reads TGTGCCAGCAGCCCCCGGACAGGGTACACAGATACGCAGTATTTT.

This clonotype was detected ten times or more. The chain carries TRBV6-5 and TRBJ2-5; D possibly matches TRBD1 or TRBD2 (5 bases each). Per germline, CDR1 MNHEY and CDR2 SVGAGI. V was clipped by 5 bases and J by 3 bases, with 13 bases between them. The CDR3 is 14 amino acids. This CDR3 reads CASSTGAAKETQYF. DNA for the CDR3: TGTGCCAGCAGTACCGGGGCCGCTAAAGAGACCCAGTACTTC.

Remarks on this clonotype: A clone one base away is much larger, so this may be a read error. The chain recombines TRBV7-2 with TRBJ1-1, with 7 bases that match TRBD1. CDR1 SGHTA and CDR2 FQGNSA come from the germline V gene. CDR3 size: 14 residues. V lost 4 bases and J lost 4; bases outside the gene matches: 6. The CDR3 here is CASSSDRVSTEAFF. The CDR3 DNA follows: TGTGCCAGCAGCTCTGACAGGGTGAGCACTGAAGCTTTCTTT.

This clonotype was seen ten or more times. The chain employs TRBV6-2 or TRBV6-3 and TRBJ1-5; no definite D call. Trimming removed 0 bases at V and 9 bases at J, with 6 bases between. The CDR3 contains 12 residues. Germline V gene data show CDR1 as MNHEY and CDR2 as SVGEGT. CDR3 protein: CASSYSSRPQHF. CDR3 coding DNA: TGTGCCAGCAGTTACTCTTCTAGGCCCCAGCATTTT.

This clonotype was recorded a few times. The chain combines TRBV25-1 with TRBJ2-7, with D uncertain. The CDR3 has 14 residues. Germline CDR1 is MGHDK and CDR2 is SYGVNS. Trimming pared 4 bases from V and 3 bases from J, leaving 13 bases between. The DNA for the CDR3 is TGTGCCAGCAGTGCGGCAGCGAGAAACTACGAGCAGTACTTC. Translation: CASSAAARNYEQYF.

This clonotype showed up many times. The V and J genes are TRBV6-2 or TRBV6-3 and TRBJ2-7, with 10 bases that match TRBD1. CDR1 and CDR2 from the germline V gene are MNHEY and SVGEGT. The CDR3 consists of 15 residues. V dropped 2 bases and J dropped 2; count of bases not matched to a gene: 3. The CDR3 protein is CASSYTGTGAYEQYF. The CDR3 DNA is TGTGCCAGCAGTTACACCGGGACAGGGGCCTACGAGCAGTACTTC.

This clonotype was counted many times. This chain joins TRBV20-1 and TRBJ2-1, with 11 bases fitting TRBD2. The V and J ends lost 3 bases and 8 bases, in that order; junction bases with no gene match: 6. CDR3 length: 14 amino acids. Germline assignment: CDR1 DFQATT and CDR2 SNEGSKA (reference sequence). The chain's CDR3 is CSASRLAGLYEQFF. CDR3 sequence (DNA): TGCAGTGCTAGCCGACTAGCGGGATTATATGAGCAGTTCTTC.

This clonotype was found many times. The chain uses TRBV7-2 and TRBJ1-2; TRBD1 is a possible D gene (6 bases). The CDR3 has 13 residues. V gave up 6 bases and J gave up 4 bases, with 12 bases separating them. The V gene's germline CDR1 is SGHTA and CDR2 FQGNSA. The CDR3 DNA reads TGTGCCAGCAGGATACAGGGTCTCTATGGCTACACCTTC. Its protein product is CASRIQGLYGYTF.

The table lists this clonotype with many counts. V usage is TRBV6-1 and J usage is TRBJ2-7; 7 bases match TRBD1. Per the germline V gene, CDR1 is MNHNS and CDR2 is SASEGT. The V and J ends lost 7 bases and 0 bases, in that order; junction bases with no gene match: 9. The CDR3 extends over 15 amino acids. The CDR3 DNA reads as TGTGCCAGCAATAGAGGGACAGCTCTCTCCTACGAGCAGTACGTC. This encodes CASNRGTALSYEQYV.

This clonotype was counted ten times or more. The CDR3 nucleotides read TGTGCCAGCAGCCTGGGGGAGGGTATAGGACAAGAGACCCAGTACTTC. Protein: CASSLGEGIGQETQYF. The rearrangement links TRBV6-5 to TRBJ2-5, with TRBD2 identical over 7 bases. The CDR3 totals 16 residues. In germline, CDR1 is MNHEY, CDR2 SVGAGI. The V segment lost 6 bases and the J segment 2 bases; nucleotides outside the gene matches: 12.

In its sample, this clonotype was seen many times. The chain recombines TRBV19 with TRBJ2-1, with 10 positions matching TRBD2. The length of the CDR3 is 15 residues. J lost 3 bases, V lost 5 bases, and 4 bases had no gene match. The germline CDR1 and CDR2 sequences are LNHDA and SQIVND (reference sequence). Written as DNA, the CDR3 is TGTGCCAGTAGTCCCACTAGCGGGATCTACAATGAGCAGTTCTTC. Translation gives CASSPTSGIYNEQFF.